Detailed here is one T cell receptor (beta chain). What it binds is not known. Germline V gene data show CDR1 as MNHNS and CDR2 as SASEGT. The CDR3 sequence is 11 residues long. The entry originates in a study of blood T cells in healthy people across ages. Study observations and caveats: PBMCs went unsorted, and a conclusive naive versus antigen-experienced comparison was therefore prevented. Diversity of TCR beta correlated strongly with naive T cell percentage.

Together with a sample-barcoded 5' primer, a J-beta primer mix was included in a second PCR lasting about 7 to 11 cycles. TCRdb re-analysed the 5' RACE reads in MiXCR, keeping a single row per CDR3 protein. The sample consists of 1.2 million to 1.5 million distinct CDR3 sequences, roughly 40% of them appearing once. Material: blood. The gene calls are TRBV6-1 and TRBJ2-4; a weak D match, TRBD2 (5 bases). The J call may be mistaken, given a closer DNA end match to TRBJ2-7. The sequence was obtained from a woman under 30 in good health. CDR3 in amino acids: CAGGRAYEQYF. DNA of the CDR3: TGTGCCGGAGGACGGGCCTACGAGCAGTACTTC.